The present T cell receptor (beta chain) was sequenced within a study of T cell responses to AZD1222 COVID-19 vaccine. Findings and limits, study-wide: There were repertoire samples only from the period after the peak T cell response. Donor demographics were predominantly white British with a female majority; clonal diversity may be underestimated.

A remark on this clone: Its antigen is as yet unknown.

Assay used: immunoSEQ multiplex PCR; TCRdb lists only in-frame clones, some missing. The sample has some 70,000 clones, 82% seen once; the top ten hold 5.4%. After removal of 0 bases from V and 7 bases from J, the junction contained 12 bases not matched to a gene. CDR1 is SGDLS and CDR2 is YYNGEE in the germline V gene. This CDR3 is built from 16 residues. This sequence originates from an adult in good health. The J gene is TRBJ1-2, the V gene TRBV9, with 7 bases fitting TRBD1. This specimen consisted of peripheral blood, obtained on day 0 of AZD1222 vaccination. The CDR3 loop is CASSVDPGTATSGYTF. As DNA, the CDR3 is TGTGCCAGCAGCGTAGATCCAGGGACAGCCACTTCTGGCTACACCTTC.